The table lists the clone carrying this TCR beta chain with a few counts. The table came from immunoSEQ multiplex PCR; TCRdb's copy has only in-frame clones and leaves some out. This table has some 260,000 clones, about 85% appearing once. The data belong to a study of blood T cell repertoires in COVID-19. Trimming removed 2 bases from V and 3 bases from J; junction bases left unmatched: 5. This CDR3 has 16 residues. The germline V gene has CDR1 SEHNR and CDR2 FQNEAQ (reference sequence). This clonotype was obtained from a woman in her twenties or thirties with acute COVID-19. The rearrangement links TRBV7-9 to TRBJ2-2; 8 nucleotides agree with TRBD1. The sequenced sample was PBMCs or T cells enriched from blood (not recorded which). This CDR3 is CASSLWDRRYTGELFF. CDR3 in DNA: TGTGCCAGCAGCTTATGGGACAGGAGATACACCGGGGAGCTGTTTTTT.